Listed here are 5 T cell receptor beta chains from one sample, sequenced in a study of T cells in Graves' hyperthyroidism and ophthalmopathy. Using RNA transcripts as the source, TCR beta CDR3 regions were amplified. HTBI primers were employed in a first-round RT-PCR of the TCR CDR3. TCRdb reprocessed the multiplex PCR reads via MiXCR and lists one record per CDR3 protein. The sample consists of some 600,000 distinct CDR3 sequences, about 45% of them appearing once. The sample taken for sequencing was peripheral blood or thyroid tissue (not recorded which). Receptors originate from a woman between 18 and 29 years old with Graves' hyperthyroidism.

The sample holds many counts of this clonotype. This chain links TRBV7-9 with TRBJ1-3, with 9 bases that match TRBD1. The J segment lost 1 base and the V segment lost 3 bases, leaving 1 base of the junction unmatched. The CDR3 extends over 15 amino acids. Germline CDR1 reads SEHNR; CDR2 reads FQNEAQ (reference sequence). The CDR3 sequence: CASSLTGGSGNTIYF. CDR3 bases: TGTGCCAGCAGCTTGACAGGGGGGTCTGGAAACACCATATATTTT.

The chain has TRBV20-1 and TRBJ1-5; D might be TRBD1 (5 bases). The ends were cut back, 2 bases at V and 2 bases at J, with 13 bases in the middle. Germline V CDR1 and CDR2: DFQATT, SNEGSKA (reference sequence). The CDR3 runs to 15 residues. CDR3 DNA: TGCAGTGCTAGAAGCCTCCAGGGAGGCAATCAGCCCCAGCATTTT. Amino acids: CSARSLQGGNQPQHF.

The V call is TRBV7-2, the J call TRBJ2-2; TRBD2 matches at 8 bases. This CDR3 has 15 amino acids. CDR1 is SGHTA, CDR2 FQGNSA, per germline. V was pared by 9 bases and J by 6 bases, with 12 bases of the junction left unmatched. CDR3 region: CASSTLAGRAGELFF. DNA of the CDR3: TGTGCCAGTAGTACCTTAGCGGGACGAGCCGGGGAGCTGTTTTTT.

The chain has TRBV29-1 and TRBJ1-2, with 8 bases matching TRBD1. CDR3 length: 14 amino acids. The J segment lost 5 bases and the V segment lost 5 bases, leaving 10 bases of the junction unmatched. Germline CDR1 SQVTM, CDR2 ANQGSEA. The CDR3 sequence is CSVSTGVFGYGYTF. The CDR3 DNA sequence: TGCAGCGTTTCGACAGGGGTCTTCGGTTATGGCTACACCTTC.

This clonotype has a single count. The gene calls are TRBV2 and TRBJ1-2; D is possibly TRBD1 (6 bases). Germline V gives CDR1 SNHLY, CDR2 FYNNEI. This CDR3 has 11 amino acids. Trimming shortened V by 3 bases and J by 10 bases, and 9 bases separated the two germline ends. Written as DNA, the CDR3 is TGTGCCAGCAGTGACAGGGGAGACTACACCTTC. Translating gives CASSDRGDYTF. The whole variable domain, remainder taken from reference TRBV2 and TRBJ1-2, is EPEVTQTPSHQVTQMGQEVILRCVPISNHLYFYWYRQILGQKVEFLVSFYNNEISEKSEIFDDQFSVERPDGSNFTLKIRSTKLEDSAMYFCASSDRGDYTFGSGTRLTVV.